This T cell receptor (beta chain) stems from a study of blood T cells in healthy people across ages. Points from the study as a whole: Versus aged donors, long-lived donors had higher diversity and more naive CD4+ cells. Age brought a roughly linear fall in TCR beta diversity measured per million T cells.

In its sample, this clonotype was seen a few times. The antigen remains undetermined. For the second PCR, which ran for about 6 to 12 cycles, a sample-barcoded 5' primer and a J-beta primer mix were used. A template-switch adaptor that had 12 random nucleotides put a tag on each cDNA molecule. Every sample gave at least 2.5 million paired-end reads containing CDR3. TCRdb reprocessed the 5' RACE reads via MiXCR and lists one record per CDR3 protein. The sample includes 1,500,000 or so distinct CDR3 sequences, 59% of them seen just once. The CDR3 totals 18 residues. Germline trimming cut 0 bases from V and 7 bases from J; bases unmatched to any gene: 12. Germline CDR1 and CDR2: ENHRY and SYGVKD.

Input material: blood. The sequence was collected from a man younger than 35 in good health. The chain recombines TRBV10-3 with TRBJ2-3; 11 bases are shared with TRBD2. This CDR3 reads CAISESTLLAGARNTQYF. CDR3 in DNA: TGTGCCATCAGTGAGTCGACTCTACTAGCGGGAGCGAGGAATACGCAGTATTTT.